The 28 T cell receptor beta chains below all came from one sample that was sequenced in a study of blood T cell repertoires in COVID-19 (TCRdb year 2020). Library prep was done by the immunoSEQ multiplex PCR assay. The source is immuneACCESS, and TCRdb retained only in-frame sequences with V and J called. Part of the clones is not carried over; for the studies checked, unresolved V genes explain less than half of this, and the remainder is unexplained. Recorded for this sample are about 270,000 clones; less than 90% of them occurred a single time. The ten largest clones take up around 13% of the sample. The sample was peripheral blood. These receptors were taken from a woman aged 70-85 years with COVID-19, enrolled during active disease.

J is TRBJ1-4 and V is TRBV5-3; a weak D match, TRBD1 (6 bases). TRBV5-3 is flagged as an ORF with uncertain function. The ends were cut back, 3 bases at V and 0 bases at J, with 12 bases in the middle. This CDR3 is built from 16 residues. The CDR3 protein is CARSSDSHATNEKLFF. Written as DNA, the CDR3 is TGTGCCAGAAGCTCGGACAGTCATGCAACTAATGAAAAACTGTTTTTT.

The V gene is TRBV11-2, the J gene TRBJ2-7; 15 bases agree with TRBD2. The germline CDR1 and CDR2 sequences are SGHAT and FQNNGV. The CDR3 is 17 residues long. V gave up 5 bases and J gave up 5 bases; unmatched junction bases: 10. The CDR3 DNA reads as TGTGCCAGCAGCCTGCGGACTAGCGGGGGGGCTGGGGACGAGCAGTACTTC. Its protein product is CASSLRTSGGAGDEQYF.

To note about this clone: This could be a read error, since a much larger clone is one nucleotide away. The chain carries TRBV25-1 and TRBJ1-1; D remains ambiguous. This CDR3 region has 13 residues. From germline, CDR1 is MGHDK and CDR2 SYGVNS. Trimming removed 4 bases from V and 0 bases from J, with 6 bases in between. The CDR3: CASSVGVNTEAFF. The CDR3 DNA reads TGTGCCAGCAGTGTAGGAGTGAACACTGAAGCTTTCTTT.

The genes are TRBV29-1 and TRBJ1-4; TRBD1 agrees at 7 bases. The V gene end was trimmed by 7 bases and the J gene end by 8 bases; junction bases not matched to a gene: 10. CDR1 and CDR2 (germline): SQVTM, ANQGSEA. The CDR3 loop spans 13 amino acids. The CDR3 loop is CSARQGGMEKLFF. In nucleotides, the CDR3 is TGCAGCGCCCGACAGGGAGGCATGGAAAAACTGTTTTTT.

V and J are TRBV5-1 and TRBJ1-1; tentative D call: TRBD1 (5 bases). CDR3 size: 16 residues. V gave up 0 bases and J gave up 5 bases, with 17 bases separating them. The germline V gene encodes CDR1 SGHRS and CDR2 YFSETQ. As DNA, the CDR3 is TGCGCCAGCAGCTTGGGGTACGGGGGATGGAGGACTGAAGCTTTCTTT. Translating gives CASSLGYGGWRTEAFF.

The chain couples TRBV7-2 to TRBJ1-1; TRBD1 aligns across 8 bases. CDR3 length equals 18 residues. CDR1 and CDR2 from the germline V gene are SGHTA and FQGNSA. Trimming took 2 bases from V and 4 from J; bases not matched to a gene: 15. CDR3 nucleotide sequence: TGTGCCAGCAGCTTATTTGGGACAGGCTTTTTTGGGGGCACTGAAGCTTTCTTT. This translates into CASSLFGTGFFGGTEAFF.

This clone was detected once. The gene calls are TRBV23-1 and TRBJ2-7; 8 nucleotides match TRBD1. TRBV23-1 is designated an ORF whose function remains uncertain. The V gene end was trimmed by 4 bases and the J gene end by 5 bases; junction bases not matched to a gene: 4. CDR3 length equals 13 residues. The chain's CDR3 is CASSRLTGDEQYF. The CDR3 coding sequence is TGCGCCAGCAGTCGCCTGACAGGGGACGAGCAGTACTTC.

The chain couples TRBV10-3 to TRBJ2-3; 15 nucleotides line up with TRBD2. This CDR3 is 16 amino acids long. Per germline, CDR1 ENHRY and CDR2 SYGVKD. With V trimmed by 6 bases and J by 7 bases, 8 bases remained unmatched. The CDR3 is CAISPGTSGGTYTQYF. CDR3 nucleotide sequence: TGTGCCATCAGCCCCGGGACTAGCGGGGGGACTTATACGCAGTATTTT.

The rearrangement links TRBV30 to TRBJ1-6, with 9 bases matching TRBD1. Looked up from germline, CDR1 is GTSNPN and CDR2 is SVGIG (reference sequence). The V segment lost 6 bases and the J segment 5 bases; nucleotides outside the gene matches: 8. The CDR3 consists of 15 residues. The CDR3 protein is CACRGQGLNNSPLHF. As DNA, the CDR3 is TGTGCCTGCAGAGGACAGGGGCTCAATAATTCACCCCTCCACTTT.

V and J are TRBV24-1 and TRBJ2-1; TRBD1 might be the D (5 bases). This CDR3 has 16 residues. Looked up from germline, CDR1 is KGHDR and CDR2 is SFDVKD. Trimming removed 1 base from V and 4 bases from J, with 13 bases in between. The CDR3 sequence: CATSDFQGSKYNEQFF. In DNA form, the CDR3 reads TGTGCCACCAGTGATTTTCAGGGATCAAAGTACAATGAGCAGTTCTTC.

J is TRBJ2-1 and V is TRBV4-3; unclear D gene. CDR3 size: 13 residues. The V and J ends lost 8 bases and 8 bases respectively, with 16 bases between them. Per germline, CDR1 LGHNA and CDR2 YSLEER. Here the CDR3 reads CASGSSISYEQFF. CDR3 sequence (DNA): TGCGCCAGCGGGTCCTCGATTAGCTATGAGCAGTTCTTC.

This CDR3 is CSASDRAGYEQYF. As DNA, the CDR3 is TGCAGTGCTAGTGACAGGGCGGGGTACGAGCAGTACTTC. The J gene is TRBJ2-7, the V gene TRBV20-1; D is perhaps TRBD1 (7 bases). This CDR3 has 13 residues. Germline loops: CDR1 DFQATT, CDR2 SNEGSKA (reference sequence). V gave up 3 bases and J gave up 4 bases, with 13 bases separating them.

The chain links TRBV9 to TRBJ2-1; no reliable D call. There are 14 residues in the CDR3. Trimming removed 3 bases at V and 8 bases at J, with 15 bases between. Germline V gene lookup returns CDR1 SGDLS and CDR2 YYNGEE. DNA of the CDR3: TGTGCCAGCAGCGAGGAAGGCCAGAGCGATGAGCAGTTCTTC. It encodes CASSEEGQSDEQFF.

J is TRBJ2-1 and V is TRBV5-1; weak D call: TRBD1 (6 bases). Trimming shortened V by 0 bases and J by 9 bases, and 13 bases separated the two germline ends. The CDR3 totals 14 residues. CDR1 is SGHRS and CDR2 is YFSETQ in the germline V gene. In nucleotides, the CDR3 is TGCGCCAGCAGCTTGGACCCCACGACAGGTGAGCAGTTCTTC. Translation gives CASSLDPTTGEQFF. Looking up the rest from reference TRBV5-1 and TRBJ2-1 gives the full variable domain: KAGVTQTPRYLIKTRGQQVTLSCSPISGHRSVSWYQQTPGQGLQFLFEYFSETQRNKGNFPGRFSGRQFSNSRSEMNVSTLELGDSALYLCASSLDPTTGEQFFGPGTRLTVL.

The CDR3 is CASVASREPGEQYF. The CDR3 nucleotides are TGTGCCAGCGTAGCAAGCCGGGAGCCGGGAGAGCAGTACTTC. The gene calls are TRBV2 and TRBJ2-7; D is possibly TRBD2 (6 bases). The V gene's germline CDR1 is SNHLY and CDR2 FYNNEI. Trimming stripped 8 bases from V and 7 bases from J, with 21 bases between. The CDR3 is made up of 14 amino acids.

V usage is TRBV6-6 and J usage is TRBJ2-1, with a possible D match to TRBD2 (6 bases). Trimming took off 2 bases at V and 4 bases at J, with 12 bases between the two ends. The CDR3 runs 15 residues. Germline V gene sequence: CDR1 MNHNY, CDR2 SVGAGI (reference sequence). The CDR3 DNA is TGTGCCAGCAGTTACCCCGGGGGTGGGTACAATGAGCAGTTCTTC. This sequence encodes CASSYPGGGYNEQFF.

The V and J genes are TRBV3-1 (or the pseudogene TRBV3-2) and TRBJ2-3; no definite D call. In germline, CDR1 is LGHDT, CDR2 YNNKEL (reference sequence). This CDR3 spans 14 amino acids. Between the trimmed V and J ends, which lost 2 bases and 1 base, there was a span of 7 bases. This chain's CDR3 is CASSQNPGTDTQYF. In nucleotides, the CDR3 is TGTGCCAGCAGCCAAAATCCCGGCACAGATACGCAGTATTTT.

J is TRBJ2-1 and V is TRBV7-2; D not certain. The CDR3 runs to 11 residues. CDR1 is SGHTA and CDR2 is FQGNSA in the germline V gene. V was cut by 1 base and J by 10 bases, with 5 bases left in between. CDR3: CASSLVEEQFF. CDR3 DNA sequence: TGTGCCAGCAGCTTAGTGGAGGAGCAGTTCTTC.

This chain uses TRBV19 with TRBJ2-7; 7 positions agree with TRBD1. The CDR3 loop spans 15 amino acids. V lost 5 bases, J lost 7 bases, and 14 bases stayed unmatched. Germline-derived CDR1 and CDR2 are LNHDA and SQIVND (reference sequence). CDR3 region: CASSPSGLGQREQYF. In DNA form, the CDR3 reads TGTGCCAGTAGTCCATCGGGGTTGGGACAGCGAGAGCAGTACTTC.

The rearrangement uses TRBV24-1 and TRBJ2-1; TRBD1 matches 8 bases. CDR3 length: 16 residues. Germline V CDR1 and CDR2: KGHDR, SFDVKD. The trim removed 3 bases at V and 8 bases at J, leaving 11 bases unmatched. The CDR3 bases are TGTGCCACCAGTGATCCCCGCAGGGGGCCCGACGATGAGCAGTTCTTC. It is translated as CATSDPRRGPDDEQFF.

The chain joins TRBV5-1 to TRBJ1-6, with TRBD1 identical over 10 bases. J was trimmed by 7 bases and V by 4 bases; bases with no gene match: 5. The CDR3 contains 15 residues. Germline V gene sequence: CDR1 SGHRS, CDR2 YFSETQ. CDR3 protein: CASSRDRGGNSPLHF. The CDR3 DNA follows: TGCGCCAGCAGCCGGGACAGGGGCGGGAATTCACCCCTCCACTTT.

This chain joins TRBV7-2 and TRBJ2-7; TRBD2 might be the D (5 bases). V was clipped by 3 bases and J by 1 base, with 7 bases between them. The CDR3 is 13 residues long. Per the germline V gene, CDR1 is SGHTA and CDR2 is FQGNSA. The CDR3 coding sequence is TGTGCCAGCAGCTTCGGACTTTCCTACGAGCAGTACTTC. It translates to CASSFGLSYEQYF.

The gene calls are TRBV6-5 and TRBJ1-1; tentative D call: TRBD1 (6 bases). V lost 5 bases to trimming and J lost 5 bases, with 18 bases between them. From germline, CDR1 is MNHEY and CDR2 SVGAGI. The length of the CDR3 is 15 residues. CDR3 residues: CASSPSFRGQTEAFF. In nucleotides, the CDR3 is TGTGCCAGCAGTCCTTCCTTCAGGGGCCAAACTGAAGCTTTCTTT.

V usage is TRBV11-2 and J usage is TRBJ2-1; D perhaps matches TRBD1 (6 bases). V was cut by 6 bases and J by 6 bases, with 18 bases left in between. Germline values: CDR1 SGHAT, CDR2 FQNNGV. This CDR3 is 15 amino acids long. The CDR3 loop is CASSRGGSTPNEQFF. The DNA of the CDR3 is TGTGCCAGCAGTCGAGGGGGTTCCACACCCAATGAGCAGTTCTTC.

This sequence joins TRBV5-8 and TRBJ1-6; no reliable D call. The CDR3 is 14 residues long. CDR1 is SGHTS and CDR2 is YDEGEE in the germline V gene. V was pared by 2 bases and J by 5 bases, with 8 bases between. The CDR3 DNA reads as TGTGCCAGCAGCTTACAGTCCAATAATTCACCCCTCCACTTT. It is translated as CASSLQSNNSPLHF.

The chain employs TRBV5-6 and TRBJ1-2; D call uncertain. Trimming left V 0 bases short and J 4 bases short, with 10 bases between. The CDR3 contains 14 residues. Germline CDR1 reads SGHDT; CDR2 reads YYEEEE. The CDR3 spells CASSLGQNVYGYTF. The DNA of the CDR3 is TGTGCCAGCAGCTTGGGGCAGAACGTCTATGGCTACACCTTC.

The chain recombines TRBV5-8 with TRBJ2-2, with TRBD2 matching 7 bases. The germline gives CDR1 SGHTS, CDR2 YDEGEE. The CDR3 runs to 17 residues. Losses at the gene ends were 4 bases for V and 4 bases for J; bases not matched to a gene: 13. In DNA form, the CDR3 reads TGTGCCAGCAGCGGCGGCGCTAGCGGATTTCTCACCGGGGAGCTGTTTTTT. Amino acid sequence: CASSGGASGFLTGELFF.

This clone was counted once. The rearrangement uses TRBV10-3 and TRBJ1-2; TRBD1 might be the D (6 bases). Trimming left V 3 bases short and J 8 bases short, with 13 bases between. Germline CDR1 reads ENHRY; CDR2 reads SYGVKD. The CDR3 contains 13 residues. The CDR3 DNA follows: TGTGCCATCAGTGACAACAGGGCCAGGGGCTACACCTTC. This sequence encodes CAISDNRARGYTF.